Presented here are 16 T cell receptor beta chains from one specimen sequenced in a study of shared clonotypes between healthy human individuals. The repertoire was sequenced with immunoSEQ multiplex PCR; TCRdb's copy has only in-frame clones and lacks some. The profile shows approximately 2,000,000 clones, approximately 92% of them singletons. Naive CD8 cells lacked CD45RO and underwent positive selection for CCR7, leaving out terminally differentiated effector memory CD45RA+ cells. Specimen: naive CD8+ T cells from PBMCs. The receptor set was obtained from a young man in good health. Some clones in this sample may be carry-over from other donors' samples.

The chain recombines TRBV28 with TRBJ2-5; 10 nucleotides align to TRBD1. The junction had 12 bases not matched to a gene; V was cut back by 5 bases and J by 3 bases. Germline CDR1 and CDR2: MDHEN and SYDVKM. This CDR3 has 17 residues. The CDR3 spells CASSLLRQGAREETQYF. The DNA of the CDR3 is TGTGCCAGCAGTCTACTGAGACAGGGGGCCAGAGAAGAGACCCAGTACTTC.

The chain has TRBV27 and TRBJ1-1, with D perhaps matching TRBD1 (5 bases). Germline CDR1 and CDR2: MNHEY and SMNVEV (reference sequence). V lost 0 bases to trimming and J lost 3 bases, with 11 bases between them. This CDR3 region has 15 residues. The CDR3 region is CASSLSVGGDTEAFF. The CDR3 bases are TGTGCCAGCAGTTTATCGGTCGGGGGGGACACTGAAGCTTTCTTT.

CDR3: CASRAEGWNQPQHF. For the CDR3, the DNA is TGTGCCAGCAGGGCCGAGGGATGGAATCAGCCCCAGCATTTT. This chain joins TRBV28 and TRBJ1-5; D unresolved. V was clipped by 6 bases and J by 4 bases, with 13 bases between them. The germline V gene has CDR1 MDHEN and CDR2 SYDVKM. The CDR3 sequence is 14 residues long.

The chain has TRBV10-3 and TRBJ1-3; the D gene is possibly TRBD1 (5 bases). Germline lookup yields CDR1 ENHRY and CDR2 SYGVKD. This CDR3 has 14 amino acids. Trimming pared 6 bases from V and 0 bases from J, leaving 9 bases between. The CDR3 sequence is CAIRGPDSGNTIYF. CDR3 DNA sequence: TGTGCCATCAGGGGGCCCGACTCTGGAAACACCATATATTTT.

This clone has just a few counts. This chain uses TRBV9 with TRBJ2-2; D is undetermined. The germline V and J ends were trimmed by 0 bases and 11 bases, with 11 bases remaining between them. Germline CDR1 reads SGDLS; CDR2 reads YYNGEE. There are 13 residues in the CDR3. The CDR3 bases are TGTGCCAGCAGCGTAGCCACGGCTCAAGAGCTGTTTTTT. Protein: CASSVATAQELFF.

CDR3 region: CASSESRVGYTF. The DNA of the CDR3 is TGTGCCAGCAGTGAATCAAGGGTGGGCTACACCTTC. V gene TRBV6-1 combines with J gene TRBJ1-2; no definite D call. Germline loops: CDR1 MNHNS, CDR2 SASEGT. Trimming removed 2 bases from V and 8 bases from J, with 9 bases in between. This CDR3 spans 12 amino acids.

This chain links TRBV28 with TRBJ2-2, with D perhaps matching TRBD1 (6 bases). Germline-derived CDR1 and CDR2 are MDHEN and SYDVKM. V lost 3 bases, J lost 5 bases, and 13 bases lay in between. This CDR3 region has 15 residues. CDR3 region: CASSFLGGRTGELFF. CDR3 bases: TGTGCCAGCAGTTTTCTAGGGGGAAGGACCGGGGAGCTGTTTTTT.

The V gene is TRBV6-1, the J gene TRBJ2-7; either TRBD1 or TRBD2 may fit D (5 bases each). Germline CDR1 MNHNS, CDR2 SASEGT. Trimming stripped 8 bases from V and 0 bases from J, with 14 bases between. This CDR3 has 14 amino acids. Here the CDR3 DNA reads TGTGCCAGCCGCCAGGGACGGGTCTCCTACGAGCAGTACTTC. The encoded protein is CASRQGRVSYEQYF.

CDR3 in DNA: TGTGCCAGCAGTTTCCCCCCCGGACAGGGGGCGTCTGGGACAGATACGCAGTATTTT. Protein: CASSFPPGQGASGTDTQYF. This sequence joins TRBV28 and TRBJ2-3, with TRBD1 matching over 11 bases. Germline lookup yields CDR1 MDHEN and CDR2 SYDVKM. This CDR3 is built from 19 residues. V lost 3 bases, J lost 3 bases, and 14 bases stayed unmatched.

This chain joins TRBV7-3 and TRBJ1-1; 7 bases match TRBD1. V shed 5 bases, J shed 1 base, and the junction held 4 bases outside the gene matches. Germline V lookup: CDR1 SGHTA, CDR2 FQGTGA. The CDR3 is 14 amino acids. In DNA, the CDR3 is TGTGCCAGCAGCCCAGGGACAGAGAACACTGAAGCTTTCTTT. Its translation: CASSPGTENTEAFF.

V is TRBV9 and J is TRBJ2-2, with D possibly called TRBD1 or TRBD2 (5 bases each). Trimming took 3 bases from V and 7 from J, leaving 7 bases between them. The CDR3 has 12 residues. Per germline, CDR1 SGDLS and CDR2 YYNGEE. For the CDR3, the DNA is TGTGCCAGCAGCGCGAGGGGCGGGGAGCTGTTTTTT. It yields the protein CASSARGGELFF.

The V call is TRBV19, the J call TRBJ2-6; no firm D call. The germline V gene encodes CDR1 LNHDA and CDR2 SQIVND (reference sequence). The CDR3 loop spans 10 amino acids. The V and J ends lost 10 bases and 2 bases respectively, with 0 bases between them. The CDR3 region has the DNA TGTGCCACTGGGGCCAACGTCCTGACTTTC. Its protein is CATGANVLTF.

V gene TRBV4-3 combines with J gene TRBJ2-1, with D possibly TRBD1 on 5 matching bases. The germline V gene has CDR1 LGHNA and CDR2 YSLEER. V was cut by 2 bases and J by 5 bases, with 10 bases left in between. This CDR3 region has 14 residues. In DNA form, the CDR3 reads TGCGCCAGCAGCCAAACGTTCAGGGACAATGAGCAGTTCTTC. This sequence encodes CASSQTFRDNEQFF.

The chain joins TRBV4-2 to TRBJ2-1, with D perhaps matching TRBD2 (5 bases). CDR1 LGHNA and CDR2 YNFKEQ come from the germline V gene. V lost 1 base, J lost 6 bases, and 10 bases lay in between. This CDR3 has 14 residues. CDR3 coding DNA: TGTGCCAGCAGCCAAGTTGTTGAGGGCAATGAGCAGTTCTTC. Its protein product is CASSQVVEGNEQFF.

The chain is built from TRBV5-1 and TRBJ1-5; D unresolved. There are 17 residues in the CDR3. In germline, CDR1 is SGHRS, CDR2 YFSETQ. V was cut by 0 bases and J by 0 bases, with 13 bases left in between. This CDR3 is CASSLEAGPYSNQPQHF. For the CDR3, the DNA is TGCGCCAGCAGCTTGGAAGCAGGACCTTATAGCAATCAGCCCCAGCATTTT.

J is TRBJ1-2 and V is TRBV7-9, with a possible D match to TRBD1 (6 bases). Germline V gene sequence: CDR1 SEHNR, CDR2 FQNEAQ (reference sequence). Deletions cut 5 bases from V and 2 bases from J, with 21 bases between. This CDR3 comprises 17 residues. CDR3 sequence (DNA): TGTGCCAGCAGCCCCCCCGTACTCGGGGGCCCGAACTATGGCTACACCTTC. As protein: CASSPPVLGGPNYGYTF.